These T cell receptor beta chains were read from a single sample in a study of shared clonotypes between healthy human individuals. TCRdb's copy holds only in-frame clones and misses some; the assay was immunoSEQ multiplex PCR. The sample records roughly 2,000,000 clones, over 85% being singletons. Specimen: naive CD8+ T cells sorted from blood. These receptors were collected from a young man in good health. Each CDR3 is given with its conserved first and last residue. A D gene is named only where the DNA matches it firmly. Where a row states a size, it is once, few, many or the class of an expanded clone; other rows omit it.

j_gene: TRBJ2-1
abundance: few
v_gene: TRBV10-3
d_gene: TRBD1
CDR3aa: CAISEGQGAYEQFF
CDR3nt: TGTGCCATCAGTGAGGGACAGGGGGCCTATGAGCAGTTCTTC

j_gene: TRBJ2-7
abundance: .
v_gene: TRBV15
d_gene: TRBD2
CDR3aa: CATSGLWGLAGGYEQYF
CDR3nt: TGTGCCACCAGCGGCTTGTGGGGACTAGCGGGCGGCTACGAGCAGTACTTC

j_gene: TRBJ2-7
abundance: .
v_gene: TRBV4-2
d_gene: .
CDR3aa: CASSQEFSSFEHEQYF
CDR3nt: TGTGCCAGCAGCCAAGAGTTCAGCAGCTTTGAGCACGAGCAGTACTTC

j_gene: TRBJ2-5
abundance: .
v_gene: TRBV6-5
d_gene: .
CDR3aa: CASSYWGDKETQYF
CDR3nt: TGTGCCAGCAGTTACTGGGGGGACAAAGAGACCCAGTACTTC

j_gene: TRBJ1-6
abundance: .
v_gene: TRBV30
d_gene: TRBD1
CDR3aa: CAWSPQGGSPLHF
CDR3nt: TGTGCCTGGAGCCCCCAGGGGGGGTCACCCCTCCACTTT

j_gene: TRBJ2-7
abundance: .
v_gene: TRBV28
d_gene: TRBD1
CDR3aa: CASSLGDRDHEQYF
CDR3nt: TGTGCCAGCAGTTTGGGGGACAGGGACCACGAGCAGTACTTC

j_gene: TRBJ1-3
abundance: .
v_gene: TRBV30
d_gene: .
CDR3aa: CAWGPGVSGNTIYF
CDR3nt: TGTGCCTGGGGCCCAGGGGTTTCTGGAAACACCATATATTTT

j_gene: TRBJ1-2
abundance: .
v_gene: TRBV4-1
d_gene: .
CDR3aa: CASSPLGGEEGYTF
CDR3nt: TGCGCCAGCAGCCCCTTGGGGGGCGAGGAGGGCTACACCTTC

j_gene: TRBJ2-1
abundance: .
v_gene: TRBV30
d_gene: TRBD2
CDR3aa: CAWSVLAGGFDEQFF
CDR3nt: TGTGCCTGGAGTGTCTTGGCGGGGGGGTTCGATGAGCAGTTCTTC

j_gene: TRBJ2-7
abundance: few
v_gene: TRBV10-1
d_gene: .
CDR3aa: CASSEGVDEQYF
CDR3nt: TGCGCCAGCAGTGAGGGGGTTGACGAGCAGTACTTC

j_gene: TRBJ1-1
abundance: .
v_gene: TRBV6-1
d_gene: .
CDR3aa: CASMYGGWYTEAFF
CDR3nt: TGTGCCAGCATGTACGGGGGATGGTATACTGAAGCTTTCTTT

j_gene: TRBJ2-7
abundance: .
v_gene: TRBV27
d_gene: .
CDR3aa: CASSILAPPGNEQYF
CDR3nt: TGTGCCAGCAGTATCCTAGCGCCCCCCGGGAACGAGCAGTACTTC

j_gene: TRBJ2-7
abundance: once
v_gene: TRBV10-3
d_gene: .
CDR3aa: CAISLASGEQYF
CDR3nt: TGTGCCATCAGTCTAGCCTCTGGGGAGCAGTACTTC

j_gene: TRBJ1-1
abundance: .
v_gene: TRBV6-5
d_gene: .
CDR3aa: CASSYSWGANTEAFF
CDR3nt: TGTGCCAGCAGTTACTCGTGGGGGGCGAACACTGAAGCTTTCTTT

j_gene: TRBJ2-7
abundance: .
v_gene: TRBV6-5
d_gene: TRBD1
CDR3aa: CASSGGQGAREQYF
CDR3nt: TGTGCCAGCAGTGGGGGACAGGGGGCGCGAGAGCAGTACTTC

j_gene: TRBJ2-5
abundance: .
v_gene: TRBV4-1
d_gene: TRBD1
CDR3aa: CASSQHRGEETQYF
CDR3nt: TGCGCCAGCAGCCAACACAGGGGTGAAGAGACCCAGTACTTC

j_gene: TRBJ1-1
abundance: once
v_gene: TRBV28
d_gene: TRBD1
CDR3aa: CASARGTEAFF
CDR3nt: TGTGCCAGCGCCAGGGGGACTGAAGCTTTCTTT

j_gene: TRBJ1-4
abundance: few
v_gene: TRBV2
d_gene: .
CDR3aa: CASNKVATNEKLFF
CDR3nt: TGTGCCAGCAACAAAGTTGCAACTAATGAAAAACTGTTTTTT

j_gene: TRBJ2-1
abundance: .
v_gene: TRBV6-6
d_gene: TRBD1
CDR3aa: CASSYTGQGFEQFF
CDR3nt: TGTGCCAGCAGTTATACGGGACAGGGATTTGAGCAGTTCTTC

j_gene: TRBJ1-1
abundance: .
v_gene: TRBV7-9
d_gene: .
CDR3aa: CASSAPSWDTEAFF
CDR3nt: TGTGCCAGCAGCGCCCCTTCGTGGGACACTGAAGCTTTCTTT

j_gene: TRBJ2-7
abundance: .
v_gene: TRBV5-6
d_gene: TRBD1
CDR3aa: CASSLSDRGDEQYF
CDR3nt: TGTGCCAGCAGCTTATCGGACAGGGGCGACGAGCAGTACTTC

j_gene: TRBJ2-3
abundance: .
v_gene: TRBV2
d_gene: .
CDR3aa: CASSARQAYTDTQYF
CDR3nt: TGTGCCAGCAGTGCAAGGCAGGCTTACACAGATACGCAGTATTTT

j_gene: TRBJ1-2
abundance: .
v_gene: TRBV7-2
d_gene: .
CDR3aa: CASSSPPRPYGYTF
CDR3nt: TGTGCCAGCAGCTCCCCCCCGAGGCCTTATGGCTACACCTTC

j_gene: TRBJ2-1
abundance: .
v_gene: TRBV5-4
d_gene: .
CDR3aa: CASSFTWGGNEQFF
CDR3nt: TGTGCCAGCAGCTTCACATGGGGCGGGAATGAGCAGTTCTTC

j_gene: TRBJ2-7
abundance: .
v_gene: TRBV25-1
d_gene: TRBD1
CDR3aa: CASSEQGAGYEQYF
CDR3nt: TGTGCCAGCAGTGAACAGGGGGCTGGATACGAGCAGTACTTC

j_gene: TRBJ2-7
abundance: .
v_gene: TRBV4-1
d_gene: .
CDR3aa: CASSPSGAPASSYEQYF
CDR3nt: TGCGCCAGCAGCCCCTCGGGGGCCCCAGCCAGCTCCTACGAGCAGTACTTC

j_gene: TRBJ2-2
abundance: .
v_gene: TRBV5-1
d_gene: TRBD2
CDR3aa: CASSDIAGGYTGELFF
CDR3nt: TGCGCCAGCAGCGACATAGCGGGAGGGTACACCGGGGAGCTGTTTTTT

j_gene: TRBJ2-5
abundance: once
v_gene: TRBV7-6
d_gene: TRBD1
CDR3aa: CASSPRTGGRQETQYF
CDR3nt: TGTGCCAGCAGCCCCAGGACAGGGGGACGGCAAGAGACCCAGTACTTC

j_gene: TRBJ2-1
abundance: .
v_gene: TRBV5-1
d_gene: TRBD2
CDR3aa: CASSLALGGLADNEQFF
CDR3nt: TGCGCCAGCAGCTTGGCCTTGGGGGGACTAGCGGACAATGAGCAGTTCTTC

j_gene: TRBJ2-7
abundance: .
v_gene: TRBV27
d_gene: .
CDR3aa: CASSFSLGAPYEQYF
CDR3nt: TGTGCCAGCAGTTTTTCCCTCGGGGCCCCCTACGAGCAGTACTTC

j_gene: TRBJ2-5
abundance: .
v_gene: TRBV6-1
d_gene: .
CDR3aa: CASSEHGGEFYQETQYF
CDR3nt: TGTGCCAGCAGTGAACATGGGGGAGAATTTTACCAAGAGACCCAGTACTTC

j_gene: TRBJ1-5
abundance: .
v_gene: TRBV6-5
d_gene: TRBD1
CDR3aa: CASSISWDRRQPQHF
CDR3nt: TGTGCCAGCAGTATTAGTTGGGACAGAAGGCAGCCCCAGCATTTT

j_gene: TRBJ2-5
abundance: .
v_gene: TRBV5-6
d_gene: TRBD1
CDR3aa: CASSLAGTGGQETQYF
CDR3nt: TGTGCCAGCAGCTTGGCGGGGACAGGGGGCCAAGAGACCCAGTACTTC

j_gene: TRBJ2-1
abundance: .
v_gene: TRBV5-1
d_gene: .
CDR3aa: CASSFRRVDEQFF
CDR3nt: TGCGCCAGCAGCTTCCGCAGGGTTGATGAGCAGTTCTTC

j_gene: TRBJ2-7
abundance: .
v_gene: TRBV5-4
d_gene: .
CDR3aa: CASSLTGTSYEQYF
CDR3nt: TGTGCCAGCAGCTTAACTGGTACCTCCTACGAGCAGTACTTC

j_gene: TRBJ2-1
abundance: .
v_gene: TRBV5-1
d_gene: TRBD2
CDR3aa: CASSAGTSGRVGEQFF
CDR3nt: TGCGCCAGCAGCGCCGGGACTAGCGGGAGGGTTGGTGAGCAGTTCTTC

j_gene: TRBJ2-5
abundance: .
v_gene: TRBV9
d_gene: .
CDR3aa: CASSGGLTQETQYF
CDR3nt: TGTGCCAGCAGCGGCGGACTGACTCAAGAGACCCAGTACTTC

j_gene: TRBJ2-7
abundance: .
v_gene: TRBV28
d_gene: .
CDR3aa: CASSFEGAEQYF
CDR3nt: TGTGCCAGCAGTTTTGAGGGAGCCGAGCAGTACTTC

j_gene: TRBJ2-5
abundance: .
v_gene: TRBV27
d_gene: .
CDR3aa: CASSLSKGETQYF
CDR3nt: TGTGCCAGCAGTTTATCGAAGGGGGAGACCCAGTACTTC

j_gene: TRBJ2-5
abundance: .
v_gene: TRBV15
d_gene: .
CDR3aa: CATSRDLWVDQETQYF
CDR3nt: TGTGCCACCAGCAGAGACTTGTGGGTAGATCAAGAGACCCAGTACTTC

j_gene: TRBJ2-5
abundance: once
v_gene: TRBV6-1
d_gene: .
CDR3aa: CASSEGQGGGETQYF
CDR3nt: TGTGCCAGCAGTGAAGGGCAGGGGGGTGGAGAGACCCAGTACTTC

j_gene: TRBJ1-3
abundance: once
v_gene: TRBV2
d_gene: .
CDR3aa: CASSAGTAGNTIYF
CDR3nt: TGTGCCAGCAGCGCCGGGACGGCTGGAAACACCATATATTTT

j_gene: TRBJ1-3
abundance: .
v_gene: TRBV6-1
d_gene: .
CDR3aa: CASSDYKVSSGNTIYF
CDR3nt: TGTGCCAGCAGTGACTATAAGGTATCCTCTGGAAACACCATATATTTT

j_gene: TRBJ2-2
abundance: once
v_gene: TRBV6-1
d_gene: .
CDR3aa: CASSRSLSGPGELFF
CDR3nt: TGTGCCAGCAGCCGGTCCCTATCCGGTCCCGGGGAGCTGTTTTTT

j_gene: TRBJ2-1
abundance: .
v_gene: TRBV27
d_gene: .
CDR3aa: CASSLTTVDEQFF
CDR3nt: TGTGCCAGCAGCCTAACGACGGTTGACGAGCAGTTCTTC

j_gene: TRBJ2-1
abundance: .
v_gene: TRBV5-4
d_gene: .
CDR3aa: CASSSREAPHEQFF
CDR3nt: TGTGCCAGCAGTAGCAGGGAGGCCCCCCATGAGCAGTTCTTC

j_gene: TRBJ1-1
abundance: .
v_gene: TRBV30
d_gene: .
CDR3aa: CALRQANQNEAFF
CDR3nt: TGTGCTTTACGACAGGCCAACCAAAATGAAGCTTTCTTT

j_gene: TRBJ2-2
abundance: .
v_gene: TRBV4-1
d_gene: TRBD2
CDR3aa: CASSHLAGANTGELFF
CDR3nt: TGCGCCAGCAGCCACCTAGCGGGGGCGAACACCGGGGAGCTGTTTTTT

j_gene: TRBJ1-2
abundance: once
v_gene: TRBV4-1
d_gene: .
CDR3aa: CASSQDMATAGGVLGYTF
CDR3nt: TGCGCCAGCAGCCAAGATATGGCGACGGCGGGAGGGGTATTGGGCTACACCTTC

j_gene: TRBJ2-7
abundance: once
v_gene: TRBV28
d_gene: TRBD2
CDR3aa: CASSLAGEPNEQYF
CDR3nt: TGTGCCAGCAGCCTAGCGGGGGAGCCGAACGAGCAGTACTTC

j_gene: TRBJ2-1
abundance: .
v_gene: TRBV2
d_gene: .
CDR3aa: CASLLAVYNEQFF
CDR3nt: TGTGCCAGCCTGCTAGCTGTTTACAATGAGCAGTTCTTC

j_gene: TRBJ2-7
abundance: .
v_gene: TRBV15
d_gene: TRBD2
CDR3aa: CATSSRGEYSYEQYF
CDR3nt: TGTGCCACCAGCAGTCGGGGGGAATACTCCTACGAGCAGTACTTC

j_gene: TRBJ2-3
abundance: .
v_gene: TRBV27
d_gene: .
CDR3aa: CASTGASTDTQYF
CDR3nt: TGTGCCAGCACCGGGGCTAGCACAGATACGCAGTATTTT